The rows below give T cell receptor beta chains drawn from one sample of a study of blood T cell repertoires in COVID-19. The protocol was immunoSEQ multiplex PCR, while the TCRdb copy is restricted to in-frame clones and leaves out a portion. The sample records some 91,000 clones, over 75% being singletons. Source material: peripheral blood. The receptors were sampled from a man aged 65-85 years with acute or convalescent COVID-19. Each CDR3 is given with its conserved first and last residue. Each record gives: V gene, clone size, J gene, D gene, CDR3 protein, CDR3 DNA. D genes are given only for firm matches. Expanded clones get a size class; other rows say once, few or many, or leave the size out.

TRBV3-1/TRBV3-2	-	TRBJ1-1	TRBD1	CASSRTTGGVNTEAFF	TGTGCCAGCAGCCGCACCACAGGGGGCGTGAACACTGAAGCTTTCTTT
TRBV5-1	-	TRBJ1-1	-	CASSLVQRSEAFF	TGCGCCAGCAGCTTGGTTCAGCGGAGTGAAGCTTTCTTT
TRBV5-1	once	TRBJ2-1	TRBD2	CASMGLAGSPNEQFF	TGCGCCAGCATGGGCCTAGCGGGGTCCCCCAATGAGCAGTTCTTC
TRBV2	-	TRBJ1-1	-	CASKGLTVRNTEAFF	TGTGCCAGCAAGGGACTGACAGTTCGCAACACTGAAGCTTTCTTT
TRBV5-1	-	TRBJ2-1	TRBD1	CASSWDRETYNEQFF	TGCGCCAGCAGCTGGGACAGGGAGACCTACAATGAGCAGTTCTTC
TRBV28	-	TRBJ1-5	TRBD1	CASTLLGTGYNQPQHF	TGTGCCAGCACCCTCTTGGGGACAGGGTACAATCAGCCCCAGCATTTT
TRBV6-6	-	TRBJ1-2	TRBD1	CASKLQGAHDYGYTF	TGTGCCAGCAAACTACAGGGGGCGCATGACTATGGCTACACCTTC
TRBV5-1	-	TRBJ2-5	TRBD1	CASSLGDRISQETQYF	TGCGCCAGCAGCTTGGGGGACAGAATTTCCCAAGAGACCCAGTACTTC
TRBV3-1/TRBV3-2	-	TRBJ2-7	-	CASRREGAYEQYF	TGTGCCAGCAGACGCGAGGGCGCATACGAGCAGTACTTC
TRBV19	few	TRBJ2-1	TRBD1	CASSIGVGTGGLHEQFF	TGTGCCAGTAGTATTGGGGTCGGGACAGGGGGCTTACATGAGCAGTTCTTC
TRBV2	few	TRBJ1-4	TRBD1	CASQRDRGGEKLFF	TGTGCCTCCCAGCGGGACAGGGGAGGAGAAAAACTGTTTTTT
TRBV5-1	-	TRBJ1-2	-	CASRFDGNYGYTF	TGCGCCAGCAGATTTGACGGGAACTATGGCTACACCTTC
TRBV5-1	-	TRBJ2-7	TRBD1	CASSQTGTGAYEQYF	TGCGCCAGCAGCCAAACTGGGACAGGGGCGTACGAGCAGTACTTC
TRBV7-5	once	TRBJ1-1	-	CVDIRGVNTEAFF	TGTGTCGATATTCGCGGGGTGAACACTGAAGCTTTCTTT
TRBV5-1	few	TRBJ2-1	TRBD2	CASSFRLADDNEQFF	TGCGCCAGCAGCTTTCGACTAGCGGACGACAATGAGCAGTTCTTC
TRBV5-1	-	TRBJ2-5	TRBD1	CASSPGTGRQETQYF	TGCGCCAGCAGCCCTGGGACAGGGAGACAAGAGACCCAGTACTTC
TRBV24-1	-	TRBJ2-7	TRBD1	CATSDSGQGRSYEQYF	TGTGCCACCAGTGATTCTGGACAGGGGAGGTCCTACGAGCAGTACTTC
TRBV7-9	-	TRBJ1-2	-	CASSLEGVLNGYTF	TGTGCCAGCAGCTTAGAGGGGGTCTTAAATGGCTACACCTTC
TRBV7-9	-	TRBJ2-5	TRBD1	CASSQIDRAQETQYF	TGTGCCAGCAGCCAGATCGACAGGGCTCAAGAGACCCAGTACTTC
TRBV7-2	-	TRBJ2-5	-	CASSLGGQGAQETQYF	TGTGCCAGCAGCTTAGGGGGCCAAGGGGCCCAAGAGACCCAGTACTTC
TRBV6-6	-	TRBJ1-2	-	CASSYSPPTGPYGYTF	TGTGCCAGCAGTTACTCCCCCCCGACAGGCCCCTATGGCTACACCTTC
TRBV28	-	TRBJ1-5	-	CASSLDDRIDQPQHF	TGTGCCAGCAGTTTAGACGACAGGATAGATCAGCCCCAGCATTTT
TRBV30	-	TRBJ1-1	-	CAWSALREAFF	TGTGCCTGGAGTGCCCTCCGGGAAGCTTTCTTT
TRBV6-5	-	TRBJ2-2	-	CASSPYRVTGELFF	TGTGCCAGCAGTCCCTATCGGGTCACCGGGGAGCTGTTTTTT